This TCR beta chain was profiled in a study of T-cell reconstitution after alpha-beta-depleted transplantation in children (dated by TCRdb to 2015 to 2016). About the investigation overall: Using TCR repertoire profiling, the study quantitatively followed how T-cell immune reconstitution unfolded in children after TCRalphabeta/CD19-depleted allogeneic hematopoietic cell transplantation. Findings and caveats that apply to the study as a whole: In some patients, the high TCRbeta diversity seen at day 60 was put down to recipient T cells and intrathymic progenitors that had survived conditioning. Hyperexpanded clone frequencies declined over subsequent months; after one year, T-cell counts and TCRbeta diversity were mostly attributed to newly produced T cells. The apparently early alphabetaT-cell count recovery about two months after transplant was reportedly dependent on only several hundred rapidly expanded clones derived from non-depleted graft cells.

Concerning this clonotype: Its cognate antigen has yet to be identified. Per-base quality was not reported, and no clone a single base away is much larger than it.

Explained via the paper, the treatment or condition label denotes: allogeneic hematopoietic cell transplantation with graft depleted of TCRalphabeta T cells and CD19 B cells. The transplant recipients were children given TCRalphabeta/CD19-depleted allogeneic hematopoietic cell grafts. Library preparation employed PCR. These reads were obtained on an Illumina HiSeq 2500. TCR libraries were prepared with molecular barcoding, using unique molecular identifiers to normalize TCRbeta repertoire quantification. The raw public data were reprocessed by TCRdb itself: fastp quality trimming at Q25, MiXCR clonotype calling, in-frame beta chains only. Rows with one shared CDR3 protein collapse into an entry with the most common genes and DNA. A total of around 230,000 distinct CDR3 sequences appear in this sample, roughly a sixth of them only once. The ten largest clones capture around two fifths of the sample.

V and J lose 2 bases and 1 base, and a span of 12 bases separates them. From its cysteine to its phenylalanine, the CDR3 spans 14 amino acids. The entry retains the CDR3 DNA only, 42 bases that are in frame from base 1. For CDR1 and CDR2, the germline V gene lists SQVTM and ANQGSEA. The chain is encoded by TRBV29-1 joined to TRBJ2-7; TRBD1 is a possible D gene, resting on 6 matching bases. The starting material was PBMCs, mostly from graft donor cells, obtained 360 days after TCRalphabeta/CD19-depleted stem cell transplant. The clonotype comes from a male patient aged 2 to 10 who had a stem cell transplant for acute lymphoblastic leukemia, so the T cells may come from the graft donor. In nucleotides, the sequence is TGCAGCGTTGAAACAGGGAAGGGTTCCTACGAGCAGTACTTC. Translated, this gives CSVETGKGSYEQYF.